Presented here are 30 T cell receptor beta chains from one specimen sequenced in a study of T cell repertoires in cytomegalovirus infection. Each CDR3 protein is one row after TCRdb ran MiXCR on the reads. The sample has 65,000 to 90,000 distinct CDR3 sequences, more than 3% seen once; the top ten hold approximately 4.6%. Material: PBMCs. Source of these receptors: a human donor in good health (CMV status not recorded). Some clones in this sample may be carry-over from other donors' samples.

This clonotype was observed at least ten times. This chain joins TRBV29-1 and TRBJ2-3; no definite D call. Trimming removed 5 bases at V and 4 bases at J, with 19 bases between. Germline V gives CDR1 SQVTM, CDR2 ANQGSEA. The CDR3 has 15 amino acids. CDR3 DNA: TGCAGCGTTACTGGATCGGGCCCTAGGCCAGATACGCAGTATTTT. Translating gives CSVTGSGPRPDTQYF.

This clonotype was observed at least ten times. The rearrangement uses TRBV6-6 and TRBJ1-1; D might be TRBD1 (5 bases). The V and J ends lost 2 bases and 5 bases respectively, with 21 bases between them. The CDR3 consists of 17 residues. Germline CDR1 and CDR2: MNHNY and SVGAGI (reference sequence). CDR3 nucleotides: TGTGCCAGCAGTTACCGATCAACAGGAGTAGGTCGGACTGAAGCTTTCTTT. Protein product: CASSYRSTGVGRTEAFF.

This clonotype was recorded at least ten times. This chain joins TRBV10-3 and TRBJ2-2; the D gene is possibly TRBD1 (7 bases). V was clipped by 7 bases and J by 5 bases, with 17 bases between them. Germline CDR1 is ENHRY and CDR2 is SYGVKD. This CDR3 comprises 15 residues. The CDR3 nucleotides read TGTGCCATCACCGAGAGGACAGGAGGGACCGGGGAGCTGTTTTTT. Its translation is CAITERTGGTGELFF.

This clonotype was found many times. The CDR3 sequence: CATSRGGWVDRSYQPQHF. CDR3 in DNA: TGTGCCACCAGCAGAGGGGGATGGGTGGACAGGTCGTATCAGCCCCAGCATTTT. The chain uses TRBV15 and TRBJ1-5; 7 bases map to TRBD1. Trimming removed 1 base from V and 5 bases from J; junction bases left unmatched: 14. CDR1 and CDR2 from the germline V gene are LNHNV and YYDKDF (reference sequence). This CDR3 is built from 18 residues.

This chain connects TRBV27 to TRBJ1-2, with a tentative D call TRBD1 (6 bases). Deletions cut 5 bases from V and 1 base from J, with 11 bases between. Germline loops: CDR1 MNHEY, CDR2 SMNVEV (reference sequence). The CDR3 extends over 14 amino acids. CDR3 in amino acids: CASSTQGGNYGYTF. CDR3 coding DNA: TGTGCCAGCAGTACTCAAGGGGGTAACTATGGCTACACCTTC.

There are many counts of this clonotype. The CDR3 nucleotides are TGCAGTGCTAGAACGGACGTATACAATGAGCAGTTCTTC. Its translation is CSARTDVYNEQFF. This chain links TRBV20-1 with TRBJ2-1; D gene unclear. This CDR3 region has 13 residues. V was cut by 2 bases and J by 4 bases, with 9 bases left in between. Germline loops: CDR1 DFQATT, CDR2 SNEGSKA (reference sequence).

This clonotype appeared many times. The rearrangement links TRBV20-1 to TRBJ1-5; perhaps TRBD1 as D (5 bases). The V end was cut by 6 bases, the J end by 0 bases, with 12 bases between. The germline CDR1 and CDR2 sequences are DFQATT and SNEGSKA (reference sequence). This CDR3 is 14 amino acids long. In nucleotides, the CDR3 is TGCAGTGCCAGGGCCCTTTATAGCAATCAGCCCCAGCATTTT. Encoded protein: CSARALYSNQPQHF.

At least ten counts were recorded for this clonotype. The chain carries TRBV28 and TRBJ2-7, with a tentative D call TRBD1 (5 bases). The V end was cut by 3 bases, the J end by 2 bases, with 14 bases between. CDR1 MDHEN and CDR2 SYDVKM come from the germline V gene. This CDR3 region has 15 residues. CDR3 sequence (DNA): TGTGCCAGCAGTTTGGATGCAGGGTATCCCTACGAGCAGTACTTC. Amino acids: CASSLDAGYPYEQYF.

In its sample, this clonotype was seen many times. V usage is TRBV6-2 or TRBV6-3 and J usage is TRBJ1-1, with D uncertain. The CDR3 is 14 residues long. Germline values: CDR1 MNHEY, CDR2 SVGEGT. Trimming pared 4 bases from V and 5 bases from J, leaving 14 bases between. DNA for the CDR3: TGTGCCAGCAGTTTTGAATCATGGAAGACTGAAGCTTTCTTT. This codes for CASSFESWKTEAFF.

This clonotype appeared many times. This chain connects TRBV14 to TRBJ1-1; TRBD1 is a possible D gene (5 bases). This CDR3 comprises 14 residues. Trimming stripped 3 bases from V and 2 bases from J, with 10 bases between. Germline CDR1 is SGHDN and CDR2 is FVKESK. The CDR3 loop is CASSHPGHNTEAFF. CDR3 sequence (DNA): TGTGCCAGCAGCCACCCAGGGCATAACACTGAAGCTTTCTTT.

The table lists this clonotype with many counts. The gene calls are TRBV6-6 and TRBJ1-1, with D tentatively TRBD1 (6 bases). Germline CDR1 MNHNY, CDR2 SVGAGI (reference sequence). The V gene lost 6 bases and the J gene lost 8 bases, with 10 bases spanning the gap. The CDR3 extends over 11 amino acids. The CDR3 region is CASSQDREAFF. The CDR3 coding sequence is TGTGCCAGCAGCCAGGACAGAGAAGCTTTCTTT.

This clonotype came up many times. The rearrangement uses TRBV7-2 and TRBJ1-1, with D maybe TRBD1 (6 bases). Germline loops: CDR1 SGHTA, CDR2 FQGNSA. Between the trimmed V and J ends, which lost 5 bases and 2 bases, there was a span of 12 bases. There are 14 residues in the CDR3. The CDR3 reads CASSPWGPNTEAFF. CDR3 DNA: TGTGCCAGCAGCCCTTGGGGGCCTAACACTGAAGCTTTCTTT. Using reference TRBV7-2 and TRBJ1-1 for the parts outside the CDR3, the full variable domain is GAGVSQSPSNKVTEKGKDVELRCDPISGHTALYWYRQSLGQGLEFLIYFQGNSAPDKSGLPSDRFSAERTGGSVSTLTIQRTQQEDSAVYLCASSPWGPNTEAFFGQGTRLTVV.

This clonotype has a count of ten or more. The V gene is TRBV19, the J gene TRBJ2-3; no firm D call. The CDR3 runs to 13 residues. The germline V gene has CDR1 LNHDA and CDR2 SQIVND (reference sequence). Trimming removed 3 bases from V and 4 bases from J, with 8 bases in between. The CDR3 spells CASSIGRPDTQYF. CDR3 bases: TGTGCCAGTAGTATTGGCAGGCCAGATACGCAGTATTTT.

At least ten counts were recorded for this clonotype. The chain uses TRBV7-8 and TRBJ2-2; a possible D gene is TRBD1 (7 bases). This CDR3 spans 15 amino acids. Germline V gene data show CDR1 as SGHVS and CDR2 as FQNEAQ. Trimming removed 3 bases from V and 4 bases from J, with 12 bases in between. The CDR3 loop reads CASSLYRGLTGELFF. DNA for the CDR3: TGTGCCAGCAGCTTGTACAGGGGACTCACCGGGGAGCTGTTTTTT.

In this sample, this clonotype turned up many times. The chain combines TRBV7-2 with TRBJ1-5, with TRBD1 identical over 9 bases. The CDR3 extends over 15 amino acids. Trimming at V came to 4 bases and at J to 7 bases, leaving 8 bases not matched to a gene. Germline V lookup: CDR1 SGHTA, CDR2 FQGNSA. DNA for the CDR3: TGTGCCAGCAGCTGGGGGACAGGGTACGGCCAGCCCCAGCATTTT. As protein: CASSWGTGYGQPQHF.

This clonotype occurred a few times. This rearrangement joins TRBV7-2 to TRBJ2-7; maybe TRBD2 (6 bases). This CDR3 spans 18 amino acids. V gave up 3 bases and J gave up 5 bases, with 26 bases separating them. Germline V lookup: CDR1 SGHTA, CDR2 FQGNSA. As DNA, the CDR3 is TGTGCCAGCAGCTTTAATATGTGGACTATGGGATATAATGACGAGCAGTACTTC. This translates into CASSFNMWTMGYNDEQYF.

The table lists this clonotype with many counts. V and J are TRBV28 and TRBJ2-7, with a tentative D call TRBD1 (5 bases). The length of the CDR3 is 15 residues. V lost 4 bases and J 2 bases, leaving 15 bases between the germline ends. CDR1 is MDHEN and CDR2 is SYDVKM in the germline V gene. CDR3 coding DNA: TGTGCCAGCAGTTCCCCCCCTGACAGCACCTACGAGCAGTACTTC. Amino acid sequence: CASSSPPDSTYEQYF.

This clonotype was observed many times. The rearrangement uses TRBV18 and TRBJ1-5, with D possibly matching TRBD1 (6 bases). Germline V gene lookup returns CDR1 KGHSH and CDR2 LQKENI. CDR3 length: 15 residues. V was pared by 3 bases and J by 0 bases, with 9 bases between. The CDR3 loop reads CASSPDSNSNQPQHF. Here the CDR3 DNA reads TGTGCCAGCTCACCGGACAGTAATAGCAATCAGCCCCAGCATTTT.

There are many counts of this clonotype. The rearrangement joins TRBV12-3 or TRBV12-4 to TRBJ2-3; 10 bases map to TRBD1. V trimming: 6 bases; J trimming: 1 base; junction bases outside the gene matches: 4. This CDR3 has 15 residues. Here the CDR3 reads CASSPGQGGTDTQYF. CDR3 DNA sequence: TGTGCCAGCAGCCCAGGACAGGGGGGCACAGATACGCAGTATTTT.

This clonotype was counted at least ten times. The CDR3 is CASSQLQTGSYGYTF. As DNA, the CDR3 is TGTGCCAGCAGCCAATTGCAAACAGGTTCCTATGGCTACACCTTC. The gene calls are TRBV14 and TRBJ1-2; D possibly corresponds to TRBD1 (5 bases). Germline V lookup: CDR1 SGHDN, CDR2 FVKESK. Trimming cost V 2 bases and J 4 bases, with 14 bases left between them. The CDR3 totals 15 residues.

This clonotype has at least ten counts. The chain employs TRBV7-2 and TRBJ2-5, with 7 nucleotides matching TRBD2. The CDR3 has 13 residues. Per the germline V gene, CDR1 is SGHTA and CDR2 is FQGNSA. The CDR3 DNA reads TGTGTTTTAGTCAGCGGGGCCCAAGAGACCCAGTACTTC. The encoded protein is CVLVSGAQETQYF.

This clonotype was picked up many times. The V gene is TRBV6-5, the J gene TRBJ2-7; 9 bases line up with TRBD1. Germline V gene sequence: CDR1 MNHEY, CDR2 SVGAGI. The CDR3 is 14 amino acids. V dropped 7 bases and J dropped 1; count of bases not matched to a gene: 5. The CDR3 bases are TGTGCCAGCAAGGAGACAGGGGGGTCCTACGAGCAGTACTTC. Amino acids: CASKETGGSYEQYF.

Many counts were recorded for this clonotype. The chain carries TRBV11-1 and TRBJ2-5; possible D gene TRBD1, 5 bases. Germline loops: CDR1 SGHAT, CDR2 FQDESV (reference sequence). V was shortened by 5 bases and J by 3 bases, with 10 bases between the two germline ends. The CDR3 has 13 residues. The CDR3 loop reads CASSHDREETQYF. CDR3 DNA: TGTGCCAGCAGCCACGACAGAGAAGAGACCCAGTACTTC. The whole variable domain, remainder taken from reference TRBV11-1 and TRBJ2-5, is EAEVAQSPRYKITEKSQAVAFWCDPISGHATLYWYRQILGQGPELLVQFQDESVVDDSQLPKDRFSAERLKGVDSTLKIQPAELGDSAMYLCASSHDREETQYFGPGTRLLVL.

This clonotype was recorded once. Since the CDR3 does not end with the conserved phenylalanine or tryptophan, this likely comes from a read error. This chain connects TRBV28 to TRBJ2-7; D gene unclear. Per germline, CDR1 MDHEN and CDR2 SYDVKM. The CDR3 totals 11 residues. CDR3 bases: TGCGCCAGCAGTTTAAGGAACGAGCAGTACTAC. As protein: CASSLRNEQYY.

The sample holds many counts of this clonotype. The chain combines TRBV27 with TRBJ2-2, with D perhaps matching TRBD1 (6 bases). Germline V gene sequence: CDR1 MNHEY, CDR2 SMNVEV (reference sequence). V was trimmed by 2 bases and J by 7 bases, leaving 11 bases between them. The CDR3 extends over 14 amino acids. In DNA, the CDR3 is TGTGCCAGCAGTTTACGGCAGGGGATCGGGGAGCTGTTTTTT. Residues: CASSLRQGIGELFF.

This clonotype came up many times. The chain links TRBV12-3 or TRBV12-4 to TRBJ1-6; unclear D gene. The CDR3 loop spans 12 amino acids. The V end lost 2 bases, the J end lost 14 bases, and 10 bases lay between the germline ends. DNA of the CDR3: TGTGCCAGCAGTTTAAGGCAGACCACCCTCCACTTT. This encodes CASSLRQTTLHF.

Many counts were recorded for this clonotype. The V and J genes are TRBV18 and TRBJ1-1, with D perhaps TRBD1 (5 bases). The V end lost 3 bases, the J end lost 11 bases, and 16 bases lay between the germline ends. The CDR3 sequence is 13 residues long. Germline lookup yields CDR1 KGHSH and CDR2 LQKENI. CDR3 sequence (DNA): TGTGCCAGCTCACCCACATCGGGGACTGGGGCTTTCTTT. Its translation: CASSPTSGTGAFF.

This clonotype was detected many times. The gene calls are TRBV7-2 and TRBJ1-2; possibly TRBD1 for D (5 bases). The CDR3 has 14 residues. The V end was cut by 6 bases, the J end by 5 bases, with 16 bases between. The germline V gene has CDR1 SGHTA and CDR2 FQGNSA. CDR3 in DNA: TGTGCCAGCAGAGCATTAGGGGCCTCATATGGCTACACCTTC. It codes for CASRALGASYGYTF.

This clonotype has a count of ten or more. The gene calls are TRBV4-3 and TRBJ2-1, with 11 bases matching TRBD2. Germline V gives CDR1 LGHNA, CDR2 YSLEER. With 0 bases clipped from V and 4 bases from J, the junction kept 5 bases outside the gene matches. This CDR3 has 17 residues. The CDR3 reads CASSQDVGLAGYNEQFF. CDR3 bases: TGCGCCAGCAGCCAAGATGTCGGACTAGCGGGTTACAATGAGCAGTTCTTC.

The table lists this clonotype with many counts. The chain combines TRBV20-1 with TRBJ2-1, with D hard to call. There are 14 residues in the CDR3. Germline V gene data show CDR1 as DFQATT and CDR2 as SNEGSKA (reference sequence). The V gene lost 0 bases and the J gene lost 3 bases, with 9 bases spanning the gap. CDR3 sequence reads: CSARDWRNYNEQFF. CDR3 DNA: TGCAGTGCTAGAGATTGGCGGAACTACAATGAGCAGTTCTTC.